Shown below are 15 T cell receptor beta chains from a single sample sequenced in a study of T-cell reconstitution after alpha-beta-depleted transplantation in children. Preparation of the TCRbeta library involved a method that used unique molecular identifiers. MiXCR, run by TCRdb on the PCR reads, gives a single entry per CDR3 protein. Of approximately 390,000 distinct CDR3 sequences in the sample, 9.5% to 13% were seen once. The sample consisted of PBMCs from the stem cell graft donor, taken from the stem cell graft. These receptors were collected from a human donor who donated a stem cell graft to a child with acute myeloid leukemia.

This clonotype came up many times. The V call is TRBV5-1, the J call TRBJ2-2, with D possibly being TRBD1 or TRBD2 (5 bases each). V was trimmed by 2 bases and J by 5 bases, leaving 10 bases between them. Germline lookup yields CDR1 SGHRS and CDR2 YFSETQ. The CDR3 length is 14 residues. In nucleotides, the CDR3 is TGCGCCAGCAGCTTAAGGGGAGATACCGGGGAGCTGTTTTTT. Its protein product is CASSLRGDTGELFF. The full variable domain, completed using reference TRBV5-1 and TRBJ2-2, is KAGVTQTPRYLIKTRGQQVTLSCSPISGHRSVSWYQQTPGQGLQFLFEYFSETQRNKGNFPGRFSGRQFSNSRSEMNVSTLELGDSALYLCASSLRGDTGELFFGEGSRLTVL.

The chain uses TRBV20-1 and TRBJ1-4; TRBD1 aligns across 9 bases. CDR1 is DFQATT and CDR2 is SNEGSKA in the germline V gene (reference sequence). The junction had 13 bases not matched to a gene; V was cut back by 5 bases and J by 6 bases. The CDR3 is made up of 16 amino acids. CDR3 region: CSAPPGPTGGHEKLFF. CDR3 in DNA: TGCAGTGCTCCCCCGGGGCCGACAGGGGGTCATGAAAAACTGTTTTTT.

This clonotype was counted between two and nine times. The chain recombines TRBV20-1 with TRBJ2-7; tentatively, D is TRBD1 or TRBD2 (5 bases each). The CDR3 extends over 13 amino acids. With 6 bases removed from V and 2 bases from J, the gap between germline ends came to 14 bases. Germline V CDR1 and CDR2: DFQATT, SNEGSKA (reference sequence). The CDR3 loop is CSAGIGTTYEQYF. The CDR3 DNA follows: TGCAGTGCGGGGATCGGGACCACCTACGAGCAGTACTTC.

This clonotype was counted many times. The rearrangement joins TRBV6-2 or TRBV6-3 to TRBJ2-1; D gene ambiguous. Per germline, CDR1 MNHEY and CDR2 SVGEGT. V lost 2 bases and J lost 12, with 8 bases in between. The CDR3 loop spans 11 amino acids. CDR3 bases: TGTGCCAGCAGTTACCAGCAATTGCAGTTCTTC. It translates to CASSYQQLQFF.

The chain employs TRBV5-1 and TRBJ2-7, with D uncertain. CDR3 size: 14 residues. V lost 4 bases to trimming and J lost 0 bases, with 11 bases between them. CDR1 and CDR2 from the germline V gene are SGHRS and YFSETQ. In nucleotides, the CDR3 is TGCGCCAGCAGCCCCGACACGATCTCCTACGAGCAGTACTTC. Translated, it gives CASSPDTISYEQYF.

The genes are TRBV30 and TRBJ2-3, with 8 nucleotides matching TRBD1. Trimming took 3 bases from V and 4 from J; bases not matched to a gene: 3. CDR3 length: 13 residues. CDR1 is GTSNPN and CDR2 is SVGIG in the germline V gene (reference sequence). The CDR3 is CAWRQGGADTQYF. In DNA, the CDR3 is TGTGCCTGGAGACAGGGGGGTGCAGATACGCAGTATTTT.

The V and J genes are TRBV4-2 and TRBJ2-3, with TRBD2 matching 11 bases. V shed 3 bases and J 1 base; nucleotides not matched to a gene: 12. This CDR3 has 19 residues. Germline values: CDR1 LGHNA, CDR2 YNFKEQ. CDR3 nucleotide sequence: TGTGCCAGCAGCCAGCAGGATAGCGGGGGGGCCGATGGCACAGATACGCAGTATTTT. Amino acid sequence: CASSQQDSGGADGTDTQYF.

CDR3 amino acids: CSARGVGGPYNEQFF. CDR3 bases: TGCAGTGCTAGAGGCGTAGGGGGCCCCTACAATGAGCAGTTCTTC. The J gene is TRBJ2-1, the V gene TRBV20-1, with 7 bases aligning to TRBD1. The V gene end was trimmed by 1 base and the J gene end by 2 bases; junction bases not matched to a gene: 5. The CDR3 contains 15 residues. Germline CDR1 reads DFQATT; CDR2 reads SNEGSKA (reference sequence).

The rearrangement uses TRBV27 and TRBJ2-7, with D perhaps TRBD2 (6 bases). Looked up from germline, CDR1 is MNHEY and CDR2 is SMNVEV (reference sequence). V dropped 4 bases and J dropped 5 bases, with 15 bases sitting between them. This CDR3 is 14 amino acids long. In nucleotides, the CDR3 is TGTGCCAGCAGTTCCTCTAGCGTCGGCCACGAGCAGTACTTC. It yields the protein CASSSSSVGHEQYF.

The chain recombines TRBV5-6 with TRBJ2-1; the D is unclear. Germline CDR1 SGHDT, CDR2 YYEEEE. The V and J ends lost 0 bases and 0 bases respectively, with 10 bases between them. The CDR3 runs 16 residues. CDR3 DNA: TGTGCCAGCAGCTTGGCTGGGCTGAGCTCCTACAATGAGCAGTTCTTC. As protein: CASSLAGLSSYNEQFF.

The chain has TRBV7-2 and TRBJ2-3, with a weak D call TRBD2 (5 bases). Germline V gene data show CDR1 as SGHTA and CDR2 as FQGNSA. This CDR3 has 14 amino acids. The germline V and J ends were trimmed by 0 bases and 4 bases, with 8 bases remaining between them. For the CDR3, the DNA is TGTGCCAGCAGCTTAGCGGGAGTCTCAGATACGCAGTATTTT. Protein product: CASSLAGVSDTQYF.

The sample holds a few counts of this clonotype. The rearrangement uses TRBV20-1 and TRBJ2-2; D is ambiguous. Trimming shortened V by 2 bases and J by 2 bases, and 9 bases separated the two germline ends. This CDR3 is 14 amino acids long. CDR1 DFQATT and CDR2 SNEGSKA come from the germline V gene (reference sequence). CDR3 protein: CSARNSPNTGELFF. In DNA form, the CDR3 reads TGCAGTGCTAGAAATTCACCAAACACCGGGGAGCTGTTTTTT.

The CDR3 protein is CASSVDNSAGVRNEQFF. The CDR3 bases are TGTGCCAGCAGCGTAGATAATTCGGCGGGAGTGAGGAATGAGCAGTTCTTC. The J gene is TRBJ2-1, the V gene TRBV9; TRBD2 aligns across 7 bases. Germline V gives CDR1 SGDLS, CDR2 YYNGEE. Losses at the gene ends were 0 bases for V and 7 bases for J; bases not matched to a gene: 13. The length of the CDR3 is 17 residues. Supplemented by reference TRBV9 and TRBJ2-1, the full variable domain reads DSGVTQTPKHLITATGQRVTLRCSPRSGDLSVYWYQQSLDQGLQFLIQYYNGEERAKGNILERFSAQQFPDLHSELNLSSLELGDSALYFCASSVDNSAGVRNEQFFGPGTRLTVL.

The rearrangement joins TRBV6-1 to TRBJ2-1, with TRBD2 matching over 7 bases. The CDR3 runs to 14 residues. Per germline, CDR1 MNHNS and CDR2 SASEGT. J lost 2 bases, V lost 6 bases, and 4 bases had no gene match. The CDR3 region has the DNA TGTGCCAGCAGCATCGGGACTACCTACAATGAGCAGTTCTTC. This translates into CASSIGTTYNEQFF.

This clonotype turned up a few times. As DNA, the CDR3 is TGTGCCAGCAGCCGGACACAGGGGGCCTACGAGCAGTACTTC. Translated: CASSRTQGAYEQYF. The V call is TRBV3-1, the J call TRBJ2-7, with 8 bases fitting TRBD1. J was trimmed by 2 bases and V by 4 bases; bases with no gene match: 4. The CDR3 loop spans 14 amino acids. Germline V gene data show CDR1 as LGHDT and CDR2 as YNNKEL (reference sequence).